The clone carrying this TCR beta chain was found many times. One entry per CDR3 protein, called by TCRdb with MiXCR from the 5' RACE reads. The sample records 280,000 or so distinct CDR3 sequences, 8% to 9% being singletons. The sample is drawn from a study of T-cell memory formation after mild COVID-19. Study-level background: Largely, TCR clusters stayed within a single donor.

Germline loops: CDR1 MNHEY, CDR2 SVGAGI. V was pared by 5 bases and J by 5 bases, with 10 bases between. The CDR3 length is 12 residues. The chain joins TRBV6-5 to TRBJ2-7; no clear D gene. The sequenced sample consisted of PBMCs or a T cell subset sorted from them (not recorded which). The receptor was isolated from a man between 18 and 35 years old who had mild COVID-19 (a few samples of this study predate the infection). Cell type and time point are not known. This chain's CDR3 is CASSPGANEQYF. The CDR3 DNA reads TGTGCCAGCAGTCCCGGCGCCAACGAGCAGTACTTC.